This TCR beta chain was identified during a study of OX40 agonist ivuxolimab in advanced cancers. Across the whole study: Dose-escalation patients were diagnosed with hepatocellular carcinoma, melanoma, renal cell cancer or head and neck cancer. The group had a mean age of about 65 years, ranged from about 20 to 85, and was 75% to 85% male. General study points: No antigen was identified for the clonally expanded peripheral T cells.

On this clone itself: As yet, its antigen is unknown.

After removal of 8 bases from V and 0 bases from J, the junction contained 10 bases not matched to a gene. CDR1 and CDR2 (germline): LNHNV, YYDKDF (reference sequence). This CDR3 comprises 15 residues. Only in-frame clones appear in the TCRdb table, and some are missing; sequencing was by immunoSEQ multiplex PCR. The sample lists tens of thousands of clones; approximately 90% were seen once. Patients with a history of autoimmune disease or on systemic immunosuppression were excluded. Sequenced material: CD4+ or CD8+ T cells sorted from blood, taken in a trial of the OX40 agonist ivuxolimab. The clonotype originates from an adult with an advanced solid tumor such as melanoma, head and neck, liver or kidney cancer. The rearrangement uses TRBV15 and TRBJ2-7, with 7 bases lining up with TRBD2. The CDR3 DNA reads as TGTGCCACCCGCGGGACGGGGGGAAGCTCCTACGAGCAGTACTTC. Residues: CATRGTGGSSYEQYF.